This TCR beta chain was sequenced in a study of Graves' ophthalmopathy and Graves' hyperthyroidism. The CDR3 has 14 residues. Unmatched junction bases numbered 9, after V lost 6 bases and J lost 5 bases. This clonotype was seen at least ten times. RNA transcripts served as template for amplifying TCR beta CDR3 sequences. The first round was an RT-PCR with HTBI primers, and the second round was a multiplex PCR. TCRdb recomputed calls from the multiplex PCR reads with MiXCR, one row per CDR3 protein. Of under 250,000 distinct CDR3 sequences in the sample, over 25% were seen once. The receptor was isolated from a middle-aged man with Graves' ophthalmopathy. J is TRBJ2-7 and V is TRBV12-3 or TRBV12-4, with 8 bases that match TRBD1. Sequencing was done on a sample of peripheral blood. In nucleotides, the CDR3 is TGTGCCAGCAGGCGGCAGGACAGGGCCCACGAGCAGTACTTC. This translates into CASRRQDRAHEQYF.